This TCR beta chain was sequenced for a study of blood T cell repertoires in COVID-19. Across the whole study: Sample material is recorded as cDNA or gDNA derived from T cells, B-cell-depleted T cells, or PBMCs.

This clone is a singleton in its sample. The CDR3 is made up of 14 amino acids. The germline gives CDR1 MNHEY, CDR2 SVGAGI. The junction had 9 bases not matched to a gene; V was cut back by 2 bases and J by 14 bases. Produced via immunoSEQ multiplex PCR; TCRdb's table is partial and in-frame only. The data show about 160,000 clones, with 82% seen just once and 6.5% to 9% held by the top ten. It was during active infection that Seattle patients were enrolled and then longitudinally followed. This TCR derives from a woman in her forties with COVID-19, enrolled during active disease. Sequencing was performed on peripheral blood. The rearrangement joins TRBV6-5 to TRBJ2-1, with 10 bases fitting TRBD2. CDR3 in amino acids: CASSYPPTSGIEFF. Written as DNA, the CDR3 is TGTGCCAGCAGTTACCCCCCTACTAGCGGGATTGAGTTCTTC.